This T cell receptor (beta chain) came from a study of shared clonotypes between healthy human individuals. Study overall: The donor group consisted of a couple of women and a few men, aged 18 to 49.

TCRdb keeps only in-frame clones here, not all; method: immunoSEQ multiplex PCR. The sample shows approximately 2,300,000 clones, 85% to 95% of them seen only once. The sequence derives from a man younger than 35 in good health. Some clones in this sample may be carry-over from other donors' samples. What was sequenced was naive CD4+ T cells from PBMCs. Subset denoted: CD45RA+ positively selected.

The CDR3 spells CASSLRGSGQGMYEQYF. The CDR3 bases are TGTGCCAGCAGCTTACGAGGGAGTGGACAGGGTATGTACGAGCAGTACTTC. The chain uses TRBV11-2 and TRBJ2-7, with 8 nucleotides matching TRBD1. The CDR3 is 17 residues long. V lost 2 bases and J lost 4; bases outside the gene matches: 13. Germline assignment: CDR1 SGHAT and CDR2 FQNNGV.